One and the same sample provided the 18 T cell receptor beta chains below, sequenced in a study of T cells expressing NK-cell markers (dated by TCRdb to about 2020). The library was obtained by 5' RACE. The run used an Illumina HiSeq 2000. Following TCRdb reprocessing, every CDR3 protein sequence forms one entry, and DNA is not provided. Per the sample table, the count is 400,000 to 500,000 distinct CDR3 sequences. Clones ranked in the top ten supply 7.3% of the sample. Sequencing was performed on blood T cells: a sorted CD56 or NKG2C T cell subset, CD4+ or CD8+ T cells, or bulk PBMC T cells (not recorded which). The receptor set was obtained from a woman aged 18-69 years in good health.

This chain uses TRBV7-2 with TRBJ2-1; TCRdb outputs TRBD2, but without DNA this stays unchecked. The CDR3 has 15 amino acids. Germline V CDR1 and CDR2: SGHTA, FQGNSA. CDR3 protein: CASSLDTSGVNEQFF.

This chain connects TRBV7-2 to TRBJ2-5; TCRdb's D call of TRBD1 is untestable without DNA. There are 15 residues in the CDR3. The germline V gene encodes CDR1 SGHTA and CDR2 FQGNSA. CDR3 in amino acids: CASSPQTGLGETQYF.

This chain joins TRBV5-4 and TRBJ2-1; checking the TCRdb D call of TRBD1 is not possible without DNA. This CDR3 has 16 amino acids. Germline V gene lookup returns CDR1 SGHNT and CDR2 YYREEE (reference sequence). The CDR3 spells CASSLFVAGDGSEQFF.

V is TRBV6-1 and J is TRBJ2-3; with no DNA, the TCRdb D assignment of TRBD1 cannot be verified. CDR3 length: 14 residues. The germline V gene has CDR1 MNHNS and CDR2 SASEGT. This CDR3 reads CASSEMRGADTQYF.

CDR3 residues: CSVEPLPDTEAFF. V gene TRBV29-1 combines with J gene TRBJ1-1; the TCRdb call, TRBD1, lacks DNA for checking. This CDR3 is 13 amino acids long. Per germline, CDR1 SQVTM and CDR2 ANQGSEA. Variable domain in full (rest from reference TRBV29-1 and TRBJ1-1): SAVISQKPSRDICQRGTSLTIQCQVDSQVTMMFWYRQQPGQSLTLIATANQGSEATYESGFVIDKFPISRPNLTFSTLTVSNMSPEDSSIYLCSVEPLPDTEAFFGQGTRLTVV.

The chain carries TRBV5-1 and TRBJ2-5; without DNA, the TCRdb call of TRBD2 cannot be checked. Germline V gives CDR1 SGHRS, CDR2 YFSETQ. This CDR3 has 14 amino acids. This CDR3 is CASSWGGAVETQYF.

This chain links TRBV7-2 with TRBJ1-2; there is no DNA to check the TCRdb D call of TRBD1. The CDR3 extends over 16 amino acids. CDR1 and CDR2 (germline): SGHTA, FQGNSA. CDR3 in amino acids: CASSLGTGVSNYGYTF.

The chain couples TRBV4-3 to TRBJ2-5; the TRBD2 assignment by TCRdb is unverifiable without DNA. This CDR3 has 14 amino acids. Germline assignment: CDR1 LGHNA and CDR2 YSLEER. The CDR3 reads CASSQRLAGETQYF.

The chain joins TRBV29-1 to TRBJ2-1; TCRdb reports TRBD2, a call that lacks DNA to check it against. This CDR3 contains 17 residues. The V gene's germline CDR1 is SQVTM and CDR2 ANQGSEA. CDR3 sequence reads: CSVNGGTSGRNYNEQFF.

The chain links TRBV20-1 to TRBJ2-6. The CDR3 covers 14 residues. Germline CDR1 is DFQATT and CDR2 is SNEGSKA (reference sequence). The CDR3: CSAIDLSGANVLTF.

The rearrangement joins TRBV29-1 to TRBJ1-1. CDR1 SQVTM and CDR2 ANQGSEA come from the germline V gene. The CDR3 covers 11 residues. The CDR3 loop is CSVEGFTEAFF.

The gene calls are TRBV4-3 and TRBJ1-5; TCRdb's D gene call, TRBD1, goes unchecked for lack of DNA. The CDR3 has 14 residues. Germline V gene lookup returns CDR1 LGHNA and CDR2 YSLEER. CDR3 region: CASSQETGEQPQHF.

The chain couples TRBV5-6 to TRBJ2-1; TCRdb indicates TRBD1, and absent DNA this call remains unverified. The CDR3 is 14 residues long. Germline V gene lookup returns CDR1 SGHDT and CDR2 YYEEEE. The CDR3 sequence is CASTYGTAYNEQFF.

This rearrangement joins TRBV5-1 to TRBJ2-2; with no DNA, the TCRdb D assignment of TRBD2 cannot be verified. The germline V gene has CDR1 SGHRS and CDR2 YFSETQ. CDR3 size: 18 residues. The CDR3 protein is CASTLLLAGDLGTGELFF.

This chain links TRBV6-1 with TRBJ1-2; TCRdb names TRBD1, which stays unverified in the absence of DNA. Germline values: CDR1 MNHNS, CDR2 SASEGT. This CDR3 region has 15 residues. The CDR3 here is CASRETGPAVYGYTF.

The rearrangement joins TRBV19 to TRBJ2-7; TCRdb's D call of TRBD2 is untestable without DNA. This CDR3 is 13 amino acids long. Germline V gives CDR1 LNHDA, CDR2 SQIVND (reference sequence). CDR3 loop: CASQREYSYEQYF.

The V gene is TRBV12-3 or TRBV12-4, the J gene TRBJ2-7; the D call of TRBD2 rests on TCRdb alone, since no DNA is present to check it. The CDR3 totals 13 residues. This CDR3 reads CASQRARGTEQYF.

The chain joins TRBV5-6 to TRBJ1-6. Germline-derived CDR1 and CDR2 are SGHDT and YYEEEE. This CDR3 is 14 amino acids long. This CDR3 reads CASSFSTGNSPLHF.